This paragraph covers one T cell receptor (beta chain) sequence. Its antigen specificity is not known. Base qualities were left out, and no much larger clone turns up one base away. TCRbeta CDR3 regions were amplified from genomic DNA using the immunoSEQ Assay, a bias-controlled multiplex PCR. As for the original processing: The number of nucleated cells in each sample was estimated from the amplification of reference gene primers within the assay. To quantify the absolute abundance of each unique TCRbeta CDR3 rearrangement, sequence reads were collapsed and filtered. For each sample, productive Simpson clonality was calculated as the square root of Simpson's diversity index across productive rearrangements. TCRdb obtained this table from immuneACCESS and retained in-frame rearrangements with V and J assigned. These tables miss some clones; where compared with another copy, unresolved V genes account for less than half of the shortfall, and the remainder is unexplained. V and J calls and clone size are as listed in that table; D and trimming were resolved from the DNA. The sample table lists approximately 300,000 clones, over 85% of them with a count of one. Around 2.5% of the sample is held by the ten biggest clonotypes.

V sheds 3 bases and J sheds 7 bases, leaving 13 bases between their ends. Looking up the germline V gene yields CDR1 ENHRY and CDR2 SYGVKD. The CDR3 has 15 amino acids, counting the end cysteine and phenylalanine. Only the CDR3 portion is preserved as DNA: 45 bases, with reading frame beginning at the first base. This specimen comes from a study of blood T cell repertoires in COVID-19 (TCRdb year 2020). For the study in its entirety: Samples covering the acute and convalescent phases of COVID-19 were provided by collaborators in the United States, Italy and Spain. Where available, HLA class I and class II types were obtained from metadata supplied by the sample provider rather than from assay-based typing. Deeply sampled blood TCRbeta repertoires from subjects exposed to, actively infected with, or recovered from COVID-19 were included in the dataset. The repertoires were released in a freely available public database intended as a resource for research on the immune response to SARS-CoV-2. Sample metadata almost always included a de-identified subject ID, COVID-19 status, age in years and sex. The samples were drawn from the first 160 participants of the ongoing ImmuneRACE study and from over a thousand subjects provided by 6 global collaborators. The material from the prospective study consisted of cDNA or gDNA derived from T cells, B-cell-depleted T cells, or PBMCs.

Participants in the prospective study were aged roughly 18 to 100 years, lived in approximately 26 United States geographic areas, and enrolled through a virtual design. Cohort assignment in the prospective study relied on participant-reported clinical history from a screening survey and a study questionnaire. Recovered participants in ImmuneRACE Cohort 3 were defined by two consecutive negative NP/OP PCR tests, clearance by a healthcare professional, or resolution of symptoms. Mobile phlebotomists in the prospective study collected whole blood, serum and a nasopharyngeal or oropharyngeal swab from every participant. Additional blood draws and questionnaires over an approximately 2-month period could optionally be provided by prospective study participants. Before DNA extraction, prospective study blood samples were shipped either frozen or at room temperature. General conclusions and limits of the study: The amount of clinical and demographic metadata varied by source and participant and was provided uncurated.

Sequencing was carried out using PBMCs or T cells enriched from blood (not recorded which). This sequence was found in a man in his fifties or sixties who had recovered from COVID-19. The rearrangement joined TRBV10-3 to TRBJ1-6; matching of 5 bases hints at TRBD1 as the D gene. The CDR3 reads as follows: CAISERGRGNSPLHF. DNA sequence: TGTGCCATCAGTGAAAGAGGACGGGGGAATTCACCCCTCCACTTT.